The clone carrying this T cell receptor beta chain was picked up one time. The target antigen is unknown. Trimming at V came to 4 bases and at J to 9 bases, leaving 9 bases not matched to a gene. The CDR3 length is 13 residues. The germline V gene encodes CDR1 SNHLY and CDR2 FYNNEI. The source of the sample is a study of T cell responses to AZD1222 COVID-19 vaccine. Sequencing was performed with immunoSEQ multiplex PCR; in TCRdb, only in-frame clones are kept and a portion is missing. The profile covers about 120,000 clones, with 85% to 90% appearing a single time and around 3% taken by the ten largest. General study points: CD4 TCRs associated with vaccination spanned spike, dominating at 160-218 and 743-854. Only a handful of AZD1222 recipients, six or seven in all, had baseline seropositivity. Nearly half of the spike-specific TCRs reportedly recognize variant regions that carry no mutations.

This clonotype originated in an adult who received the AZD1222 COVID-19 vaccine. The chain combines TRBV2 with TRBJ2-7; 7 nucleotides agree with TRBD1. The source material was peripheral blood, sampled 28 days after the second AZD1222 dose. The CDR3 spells CASSAGQVMVQYF. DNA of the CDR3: TGTGCCAGCAGTGCAGGACAGGTAATGGTGCAGTACTTC.